This T cell receptor (beta chain) originates from a study of CD8 T cells in Susac syndrome. Trimming took 4 bases from V and 2 from J, leaving 10 bases between them. Germline loops: CDR1 KGHDR, CDR2 SFDVKD. CDR3 length equals 14 residues. Sequencing of TCR beta was carried out in blood CD8+ and CD4+ T cells. cDNA came from approximately 0.5 to 1 ug RNA primed by random hexamers. Each CDR3 protein gets one entry after TCRdb re-called the immunoSEQ multiplex PCR reads with MiXCR. The repertoire has roughly 120,000 distinct CDR3 sequences, roughly 93% of them found once; the top ten carry 0.093%. The chain employs TRBV24-1 and TRBJ1-2, with a possible D match to TRBD1 (6 bases). The specimen sequenced was CD4+ T cells from PBMCs. The clonotype was recovered from a human donor with multiple sclerosis. The chain's CDR3 is CATSDPDRNYGYTF. In DNA, the CDR3 is TGTGCCACCAGTGACCCCGACAGGAACTATGGCTACACCTTC.